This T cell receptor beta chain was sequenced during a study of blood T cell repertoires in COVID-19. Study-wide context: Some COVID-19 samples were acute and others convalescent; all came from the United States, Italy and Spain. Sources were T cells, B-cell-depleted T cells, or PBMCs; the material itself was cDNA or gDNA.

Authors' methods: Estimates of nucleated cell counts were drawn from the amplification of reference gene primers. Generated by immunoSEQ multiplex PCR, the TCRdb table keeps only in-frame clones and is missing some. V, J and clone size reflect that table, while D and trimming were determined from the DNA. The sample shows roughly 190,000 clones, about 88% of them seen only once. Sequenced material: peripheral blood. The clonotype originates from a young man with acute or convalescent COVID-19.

CDR3 region: CASSLSSGVYGYTF. DNA of the CDR3: TGTGCCAGCAGCCTAAGCTCAGGGGTCTATGGCTACACCTTC. V and J are TRBV11-2 and TRBJ1-2; weak D call: TRBD1 (6 bases). The CDR3 consists of 14 residues. V was clipped by 5 bases and J by 4 bases, with 14 bases between them. In germline, CDR1 is SGHAT, CDR2 FQNNGV.